The table lists the clone carrying this TCR beta chain with a few counts. No antigen is known for it. Germline CDR1 and CDR2: WSHSY and SAAADI. Losses at the gene ends were 10 bases for V and 3 bases for J; bases not matched to a gene: 3. The CDR3 has 13 amino acids. This sample was taken from a study of T-cell reconstitution after alpha-beta-depleted transplantation in children. Regarding the study as a whole: Expanded graft clones, several hundred of them, were reportedly the source of alpha-beta T cells about two months after transplant. At one year after transplant, newly produced T cells mostly accounted for T-cell counts and diversity. Surviving thymic progenitors and recipient T cells were the source of high TCRbeta diversity at day 60 in some patients.

TCRbeta library construction was performed incorporating unique molecular identifiers. TCRdb reanalysed the PCR reads using MiXCR and keeps one entry per CDR3 protein. The table includes around 600,000 distinct CDR3 sequences, more than 20% detected once. This TCR was sampled from a boy under two years old who had a stem cell transplant for acute myeloid leukemia, so the T cells may come from the graft donor. This rearrangement joins TRBV10-2 to TRBJ2-3; 11 nucleotides align to TRBD2. Specimen: PBMCs, mostly from graft donor cells, collected 360 days after TCRalphabeta/CD19-depleted stem cell transplant. In DNA, the CDR3 is TGCGCCACTATAGCGGGGGGGACAGATACGCAGTATTTT. Protein product: CATIAGGTDTQYF.